Presented here are 9 T cell receptor beta chains from one specimen sequenced in a study of blood T cells in healthy people across ages. A second PCR of roughly 6 to 12 cycles used a sample-barcoded 5' primer and a J-beta primer mix. TCRdb ran MiXCR on the 5' RACE reads and lists one entry per CDR3 protein. The sample has about 1.4 million distinct CDR3 sequences, 59% seen once. Sample: blood. These receptors were taken from a man between 18 and 29 years old in good health.

This clonotype has a handful of counts. The chain combines TRBV2 with TRBJ2-7, with 14 bases aligning to TRBD2. The CDR3 sequence is 15 residues long. Germline CDR1 is SNHLY and CDR2 is FYNNEI. The trim removed 4 bases at V and 7 bases at J, leaving 6 bases unmatched. The CDR3 nucleotides read TGTGCCAGCAGTGTGGGACTAGCGGGAGTTCGGGAGCAGTACTTC. Residues: CASSVGLAGVREQYF. The whole variable domain, remainder taken from reference TRBV2 and TRBJ2-7, is EPEVTQTPSHQVTQMGQEVILRCVPISNHLYFYWYRQILGQKVEFLVSFYNNEISEKSEIFDDQFSVERPDGSNFTLKIRSTKLEDSAMYFCASSVGLAGVREQYFGPGTRLTVT.

This clonotype was seen only a few times. The V and J genes are TRBV9 and TRBJ2-1; 8 bases match TRBD2. This CDR3 spans 13 amino acids. The germline V gene has CDR1 SGDLS and CDR2 YYNGEE. Germline trimming cut 4 bases from V and 9 bases from J; bases unmatched to any gene: 6. The CDR3 region is CASSTGLAFEQFF. CDR3 sequence (DNA): TGTGCCAGCAGCACCGGACTAGCCTTTGAGCAGTTCTTC.

This clonotype was seen once. The rearrangement links TRBV6-1 to TRBJ1-2, with D perhaps matching TRBD1 (6 bases). Germline-derived CDR1 and CDR2 are MNHNS and SASEGT. V lost 3 bases and J lost 3, with 11 bases in between. The CDR3 length is 14 residues. CDR3 protein: CASSDPGQYYGYTF. CDR3 DNA sequence: TGTGCCAGCAGTGATCCGGGACAATACTATGGCTACACCTTC.

The chain recombines TRBV10-3 with TRBJ2-5; D gene ambiguous. Germline CDR1 ENHRY, CDR2 SYGVKD. The ends were cut back, 6 bases at V and 3 bases at J, with 20 bases in the middle. The CDR3 consists of 16 residues. The CDR3 region is CAISSTRPGEEETQYF. CDR3 DNA: TGTGCCATCAGCTCGACACGGCCAGGAGAGGAAGAGACCCAGTACTTC.

This clonotype appeared a few times. The rearrangement joins TRBV29-1 to TRBJ2-7, with a possible D match to TRBD2 (6 bases). CDR3 length equals 16 residues. The germline V and J ends were trimmed by 4 bases and 3 bases, with 22 bases remaining between them. The germline CDR1 and CDR2 sequences are SQVTM and ANQGSEA. The CDR3 protein is CSVGPDWRDSGYEQYF. CDR3 bases: TGCAGCGTTGGGCCCGACTGGCGGGACTCAGGCTACGAGCAGTACTTC.

This rearrangement joins TRBV20-1 to TRBJ1-1, with TRBD1 as a possible D gene (6 bases). The CDR3 sequence is 14 residues long. V was trimmed by 0 bases and J by 1 base, leaving 9 bases between them. Germline V CDR1 and CDR2: DFQATT, SNEGSKA (reference sequence). CDR3 loop: CSARDPGANTEAFF. CDR3 DNA sequence: TGCAGTGCTAGAGATCCGGGGGCGAACACTGAAGCTTTCTTT.

This sequence joins TRBV3-1 and TRBJ2-5; a weak D match, TRBD2 (6 bases). The germline gives CDR1 LGHDT, CDR2 YNNKEL (reference sequence). Trimming removed 5 bases from V and 1 base from J, with 14 bases in between. The CDR3 sequence is 15 residues long. The CDR3 reads CASSFSRGLQETQYF. CDR3 coding DNA: TGTGCCAGCAGCTTTTCGCGGGGCCTCCAAGAGACCCAGTACTTC.

This clonotype was counted a few times. The chain combines TRBV16 with TRBJ2-7, with D tentatively TRBD1 (5 bases). CDR1 and CDR2 (germline): KGHSY, FQNENV. V was trimmed by 0 bases and J by 4 bases, leaving 7 bases between them. The CDR3 is 13 residues long. This chain's CDR3 is CASSQSAGYEQYF. The DNA for the CDR3 is TGTGCCAGCAGCCAATCTGCAGGGTACGAGCAGTACTTC.

This sequence joins TRBV13 and TRBJ2-5; 9 bases are a match to TRBD1. Germline loops: CDR1 PRHDT, CDR2 FYEKMQ (reference sequence). The CDR3 extends over 14 amino acids. V shed 6 bases, J shed 3 bases, and the junction held 5 bases outside the gene matches. The chain's CDR3 is CASRPRTGEETQYF. The CDR3 DNA is TGTGCCAGCAGACCTCGGACAGGGGAAGAGACCCAGTACTTC.